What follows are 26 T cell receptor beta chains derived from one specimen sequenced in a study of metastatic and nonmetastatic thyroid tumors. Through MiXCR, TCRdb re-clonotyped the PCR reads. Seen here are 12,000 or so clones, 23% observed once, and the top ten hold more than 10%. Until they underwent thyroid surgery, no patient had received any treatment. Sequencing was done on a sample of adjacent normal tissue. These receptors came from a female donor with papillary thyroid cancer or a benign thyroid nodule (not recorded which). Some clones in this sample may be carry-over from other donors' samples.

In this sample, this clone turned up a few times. The CDR3 coding sequence is TGCGCCAGCAGCCAAGATAAGGGGACCCAGTACTTC. This sequence encodes CASSQDKGTQYF. The chain has TRBV4-1 and TRBJ2-5; D unresolved. Germline V CDR1 and CDR2: MGHRA, YSYEKL. This CDR3 spans 12 amino acids. With 0 bases removed from V and 7 bases from J, the gap between germline ends came to 6 bases.

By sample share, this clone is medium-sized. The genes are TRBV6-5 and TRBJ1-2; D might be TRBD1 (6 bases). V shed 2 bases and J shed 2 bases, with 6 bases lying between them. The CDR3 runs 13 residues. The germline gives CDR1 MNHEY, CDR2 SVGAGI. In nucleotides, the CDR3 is TGTGCCAGCAGTTACGGACAGAACTATGGCTACACCTTC. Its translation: CASSYGQNYGYTF.

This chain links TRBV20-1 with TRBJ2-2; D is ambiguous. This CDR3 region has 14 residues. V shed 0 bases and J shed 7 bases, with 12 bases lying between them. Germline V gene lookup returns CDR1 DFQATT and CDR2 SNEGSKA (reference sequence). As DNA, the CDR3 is TGCAGTGCTAGAGATAAGACAAAGGGCGGGGAGCTGTTTTTT. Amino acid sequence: CSARDKTKGGELFF.

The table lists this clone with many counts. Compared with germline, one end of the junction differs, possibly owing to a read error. In DNA form, the CDR3 reads TGTGCCAGCAGCTCTTCACCATGG. As protein: CASSSSPW. The V call is TRBV7-3, the J call TRBJ2-7; D is unresolved. CDR1 SGHTA and CDR2 FQGTGA come from the germline V gene. The CDR3 runs 8 residues.

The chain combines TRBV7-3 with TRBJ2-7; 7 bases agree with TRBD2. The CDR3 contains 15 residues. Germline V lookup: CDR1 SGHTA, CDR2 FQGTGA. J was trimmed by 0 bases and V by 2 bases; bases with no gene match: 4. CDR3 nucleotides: TGTGCCAGCAGCTTAGGCGGGAGCACCTCCTACGAGCAGTACTTC. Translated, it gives CASSLGGSTSYEQYF.

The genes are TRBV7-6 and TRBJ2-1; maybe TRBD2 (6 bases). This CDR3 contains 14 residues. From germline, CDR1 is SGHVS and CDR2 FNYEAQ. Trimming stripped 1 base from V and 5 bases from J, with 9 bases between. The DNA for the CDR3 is TGTGCCAGCAGCTTAGGCGGGACCAACAATGAGCAGTTCTTC. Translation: CASSLGGTNNEQFF.

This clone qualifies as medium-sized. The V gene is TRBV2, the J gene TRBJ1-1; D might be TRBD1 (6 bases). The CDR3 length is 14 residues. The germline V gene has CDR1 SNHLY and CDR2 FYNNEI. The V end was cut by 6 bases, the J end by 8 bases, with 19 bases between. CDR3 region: CASRVQGPSGEAFF. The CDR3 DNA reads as TGTGCCAGCAGGGTCCAGGGGCCGAGTGGAGAAGCTTTCTTT.

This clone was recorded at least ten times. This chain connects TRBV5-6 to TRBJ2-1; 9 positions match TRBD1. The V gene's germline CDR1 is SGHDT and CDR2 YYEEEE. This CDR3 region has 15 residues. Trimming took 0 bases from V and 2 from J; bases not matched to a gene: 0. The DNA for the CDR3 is TGTGCCAGCAGCTTGGGGGACAGGGCCTACAATGAGCAGTTCTTC. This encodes CASSLGDRAYNEQFF.

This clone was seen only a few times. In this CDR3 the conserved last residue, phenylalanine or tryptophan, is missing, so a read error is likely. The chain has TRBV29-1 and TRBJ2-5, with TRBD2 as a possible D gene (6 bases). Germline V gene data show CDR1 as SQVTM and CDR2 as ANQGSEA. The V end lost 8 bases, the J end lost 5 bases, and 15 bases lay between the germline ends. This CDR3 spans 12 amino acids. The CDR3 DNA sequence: TGCAGCTGGCGGGGCGGCGAGGAGACCCAGTACCTC. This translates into CSWRGGEETQYL.

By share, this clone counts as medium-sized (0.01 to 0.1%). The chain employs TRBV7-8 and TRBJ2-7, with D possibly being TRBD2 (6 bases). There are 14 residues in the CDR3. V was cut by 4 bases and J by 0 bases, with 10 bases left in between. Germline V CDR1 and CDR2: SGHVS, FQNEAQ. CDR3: CASSSRDPSYEQYF. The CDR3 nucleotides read TGTGCCAGCAGCTCGCGGGACCCCTCCTACGAGCAGTACTTC.

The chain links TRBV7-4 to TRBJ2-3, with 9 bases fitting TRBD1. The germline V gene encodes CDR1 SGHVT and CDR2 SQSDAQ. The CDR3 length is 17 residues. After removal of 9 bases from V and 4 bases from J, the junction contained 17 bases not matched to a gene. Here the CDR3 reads CASPVPLIGTGPDTQYF. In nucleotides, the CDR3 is TGTGCCAGTCCCGTCCCATTGATAGGGACAGGGCCAGATACGCAGTATTTT.

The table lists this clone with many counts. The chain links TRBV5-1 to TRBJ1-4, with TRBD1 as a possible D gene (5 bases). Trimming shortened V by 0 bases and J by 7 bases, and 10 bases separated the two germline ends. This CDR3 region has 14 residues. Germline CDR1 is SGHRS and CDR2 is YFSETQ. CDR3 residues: CASSLGGTGEKLFF. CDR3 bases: TGCGCCAGCAGCTTGGGCGGCACAGGTGAAAAACTGTTTTTT.

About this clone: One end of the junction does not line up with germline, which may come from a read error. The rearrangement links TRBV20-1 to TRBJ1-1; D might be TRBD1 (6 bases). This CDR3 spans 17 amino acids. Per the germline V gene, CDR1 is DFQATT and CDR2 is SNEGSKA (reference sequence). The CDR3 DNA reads TGCGGTGCTAGAGCTCTTCAATTGGACAGCTTATGGACTGAAGCTTTTTTT. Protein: CGARALQLDSLWTEAFF.

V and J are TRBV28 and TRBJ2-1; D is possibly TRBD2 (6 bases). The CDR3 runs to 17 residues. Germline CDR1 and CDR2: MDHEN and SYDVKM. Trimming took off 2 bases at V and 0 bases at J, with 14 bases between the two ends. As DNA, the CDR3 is TGTGCCAGCAGTTTAATCGGCGGGACGGGCTCCTACAATGAGCAGTTCTTC. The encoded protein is CASSLIGGTGSYNEQFF.

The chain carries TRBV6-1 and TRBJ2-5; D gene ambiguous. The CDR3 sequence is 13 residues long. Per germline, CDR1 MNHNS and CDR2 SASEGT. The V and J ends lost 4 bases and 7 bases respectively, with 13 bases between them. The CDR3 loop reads CASSVTQSGTQYF. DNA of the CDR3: TGTGCCAGCAGTGTTACTCAATCAGGGACCCAGTACTTC.

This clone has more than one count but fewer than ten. The CDR3 spells CASRRETSSYEQFF. The CDR3 DNA follows: TGTGCCAGCAGGAGAGAGACTAGTTCCTATGAGCAGTTCTTC. The chain is built from TRBV6-1 and TRBJ2-1, with D tentatively TRBD2 (6 bases). From germline, CDR1 is MNHNS and CDR2 SASEGT. Trimming stripped 6 bases from V and 8 bases from J, with 17 bases between. CDR3 size: 14 residues.

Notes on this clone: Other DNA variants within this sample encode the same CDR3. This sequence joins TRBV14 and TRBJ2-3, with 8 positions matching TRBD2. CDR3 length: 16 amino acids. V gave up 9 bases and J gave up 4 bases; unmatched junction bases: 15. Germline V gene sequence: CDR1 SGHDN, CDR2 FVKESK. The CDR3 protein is CASSEVAGGGADTQYF. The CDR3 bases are TGTGCCAGTAGCGAGGTGGCGGGAGGAGGGGCAGATACGCAGTATTTT.

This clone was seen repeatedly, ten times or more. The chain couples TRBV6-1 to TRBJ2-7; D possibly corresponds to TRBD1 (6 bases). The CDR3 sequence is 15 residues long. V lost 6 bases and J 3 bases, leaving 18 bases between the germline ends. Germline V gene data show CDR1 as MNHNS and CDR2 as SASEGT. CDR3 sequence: CASSRTASLGYEQYF. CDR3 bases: TGTGCCAGCAGCCGGACAGCGAGTTTAGGCTACGAGCAGTACTTC.

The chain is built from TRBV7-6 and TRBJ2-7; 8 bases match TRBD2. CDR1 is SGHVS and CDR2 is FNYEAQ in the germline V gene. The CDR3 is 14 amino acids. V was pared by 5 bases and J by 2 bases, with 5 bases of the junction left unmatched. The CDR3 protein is CASSPGRAPYEQYF. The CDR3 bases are TGTGCCAGCAGCCCCGGGAGGGCCCCCTACGAGCAGTACTTC.

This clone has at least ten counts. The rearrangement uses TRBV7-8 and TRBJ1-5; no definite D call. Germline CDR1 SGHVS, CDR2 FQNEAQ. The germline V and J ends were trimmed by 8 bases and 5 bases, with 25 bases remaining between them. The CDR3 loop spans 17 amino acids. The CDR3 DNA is TGTGCCAGCGGCGGGGATTGGTCCCTGCCCCCGCATCAGCCCCAGCATTTT. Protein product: CASGGDWSLPPHQPQHF.

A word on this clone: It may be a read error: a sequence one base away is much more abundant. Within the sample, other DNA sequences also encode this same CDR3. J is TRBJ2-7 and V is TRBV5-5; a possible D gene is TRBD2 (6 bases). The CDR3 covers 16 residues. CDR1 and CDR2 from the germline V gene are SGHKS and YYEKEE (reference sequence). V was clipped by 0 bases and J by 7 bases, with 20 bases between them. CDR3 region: CASSLELAGVREEQYF. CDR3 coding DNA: TGTGCCAGCAGCTTGGAGTTAGCTGGGGTCCGGGAGGAGCAGTACTTC.

The CDR3: CASSPGTGEIDTQYF. CDR3 in DNA: TGTGCCAGCAGTCCCGGGACAGGGGAGATCGATACGCAGTATTTT. The rearrangement uses TRBV28 and TRBJ2-3; 10 bases align to TRBD1. V lost 5 bases, J lost 6 bases, and 8 bases stayed unmatched. The CDR3 covers 15 residues. The V gene's germline CDR1 is MDHEN and CDR2 SYDVKM.

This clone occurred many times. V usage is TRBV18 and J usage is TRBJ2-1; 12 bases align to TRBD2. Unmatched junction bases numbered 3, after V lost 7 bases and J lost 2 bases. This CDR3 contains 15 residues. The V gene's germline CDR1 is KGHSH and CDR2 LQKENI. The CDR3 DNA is TGTGCCAGCTATTGGACTAGCGGGGCCTACAATGAGCAGTTCTTC. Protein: CASYWTSGAYNEQFF.

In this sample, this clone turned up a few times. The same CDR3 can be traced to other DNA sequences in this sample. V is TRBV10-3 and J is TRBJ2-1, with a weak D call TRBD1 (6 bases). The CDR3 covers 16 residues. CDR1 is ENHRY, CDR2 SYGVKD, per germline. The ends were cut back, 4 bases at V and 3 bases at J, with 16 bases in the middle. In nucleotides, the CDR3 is TGTGCCATCAGTGCGAAGGGGGTCGCGCGCTACAATGAGCAGTTCTTC. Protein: CAISAKGVARYNEQFF.

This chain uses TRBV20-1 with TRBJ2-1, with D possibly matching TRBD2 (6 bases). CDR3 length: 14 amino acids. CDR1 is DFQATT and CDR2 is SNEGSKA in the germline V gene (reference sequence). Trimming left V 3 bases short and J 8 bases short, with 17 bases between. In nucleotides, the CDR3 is TGCAGTGCTAGTCCGGAGGGCCGGTTTGATGAGCAGTTCTTC. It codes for CSASPEGRFDEQFF.

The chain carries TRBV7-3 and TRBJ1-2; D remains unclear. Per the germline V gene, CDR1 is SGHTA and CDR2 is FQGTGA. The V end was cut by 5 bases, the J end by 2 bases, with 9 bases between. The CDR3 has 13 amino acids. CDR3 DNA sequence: TGTGCCAGCAGCCCGGACGGAAACTATGGCTACACCTTC. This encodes CASSPDGNYGYTF.